The 15 T cell receptor beta chains below were found in one sample sequenced in a study of T cell responses to AZD1222 COVID-19 vaccine. Here immunoSEQ multiplex PCR was the method, and the copy in TCRdb shows in-frame clones only, minus some. The repertoire holds approximately 160,000 clones, less than 95% seen once, with 1.5% in the top ten. The sample was peripheral blood, taken on day 0 of AZD1222 vaccination. The source is an adult in good health.

V gene TRBV28 combines with J gene TRBJ1-1; D gene unclear. Germline V lookup: CDR1 MDHEN, CDR2 SYDVKM. The CDR3 contains 13 residues. Trimming left V 6 bases short and J 6 bases short, with 14 bases between. The CDR3 is CASSLIRRSEAFF. The CDR3 coding sequence is TGTGCCAGCAGCCTCATCCGGAGATCTGAAGCTTTCTTT.

The chain recombines TRBV4-2 with TRBJ1-1; TRBD1 agrees at 10 bases. The germline V gene has CDR1 LGHNA and CDR2 YNFKEQ. J lost 6 bases, V lost 4 bases, and 8 bases had no gene match. This CDR3 has 15 residues. The CDR3 reads CASSPGTGVDAEAFF. The CDR3 DNA reads as TGTGCCAGCAGCCCCGGGACAGGGGTGGACGCTGAAGCTTTCTTT.

In its sample, this clone was seen once. This sequence joins TRBV6-2 or TRBV6-3 and TRBJ1-5; maybe TRBD1 (5 bases). The V gene lost 1 base and the J gene lost 1 base, with 8 bases spanning the gap. The germline gives CDR1 MNHEY, CDR2 SVGEGT. The CDR3 length is 15 residues. The DNA for the CDR3 is TGTGCCAGCAGTTACTTGGGGGGGAGCAATCAGCCCCAGCATTTT. Amino acids: CASSYLGGSNQPQHF.

For this clone: One junction end does not reproduce the germline sequence, and a read error may be involved. The V gene is TRBV27, the J gene TRBJ2-1, with 8 bases fitting TRBD2. The CDR3 length is 12 residues. Germline V gene lookup returns CDR1 MNHEY and CDR2 SMNVEV (reference sequence). CDR3 region: CASSPRLAKELF. In nucleotides, the CDR3 is TGTGCCAGCAGTCCCCGACTAGCGAAGGAGCTCTTC.

V gene TRBV7-3 combines with J gene TRBJ2-5, with TRBD2 identical over 7 bases. Trimming cost V 1 base and J 3 bases; bases outside gene matches: 8. The CDR3 is 16 residues long. CDR1 and CDR2 from the germline V gene are SGHTA and FQGTGA. CDR3: CASSLIVAGEKETQYF. The CDR3 nucleotides read TGTGCCAGCAGCTTAATAGTGGCGGGGGAGAAAGAGACCCAGTACTTC.

The rearrangement uses TRBV5-4 and TRBJ1-1, with D tentatively TRBD1 (5 bases). Germline V gene sequence: CDR1 SGHNT, CDR2 YYREEE (reference sequence). This CDR3 region has 15 residues. Trimming stripped 5 bases from V and 1 base from J, with 15 bases between. The DNA for the CDR3 is TGTGCCAGCAGTAGTCCCCGGGGGAAGAACACTGAAGCTTTCTTT. As protein: CASSSPRGKNTEAFF. Using reference TRBV5-4 and TRBJ1-1 for the parts outside the CDR3, the full variable domain is ETGVTQSPTHLIKTRGQQVTLRCSSQSGHNTVSWYQQALGQGPQFIFQYYREEENGRGNFPPRFSGLQFPNYSSELNVNALELDDSALYLCASSSPRGKNTEAFFGQGTRLTVV.

This clone is a singleton in its sample. This sequence joins TRBV12-2 and TRBJ1-6. TRBV12-2 is shown as a pseudogene. This CDR3 has 21 amino acids. CDR3 in amino acids: CASRLVEEGYRSSSYNSPLHF. DNA of the CDR3: TGTGCAAGTCGCTTAGTAGAGGAGGGGTATAGATCGTCCTCCTATAATTCACCCCTCCACTTT.

V and J are TRBV7-2 and TRBJ2-7; tentative D call: TRBD1 (7 bases). Germline V gives CDR1 SGHTA, CDR2 FQGNSA. V was shortened by 1 base and J by 4 bases, with 11 bases between the two germline ends. This CDR3 has 14 amino acids. The CDR3 loop is CASSLEQGRYEQYF. The CDR3, as DNA: TGTGCCAGCAGCTTAGAACAGGGGAGGTACGAGCAGTACTTC.

The J gene is TRBJ2-7, the V gene TRBV5-4; 9 positions match TRBD1. The germline CDR1 and CDR2 sequences are SGHNT and YYREEE (reference sequence). Germline trimming cut 5 bases from V and 6 bases from J; bases unmatched to any gene: 12. The length of the CDR3 is 15 residues. The CDR3 loop reads CASSKPGQGMGEQYF. Here the CDR3 DNA reads TGTGCCAGCAGTAAACCGGGACAGGGTATGGGCGAGCAGTACTTC.

This clone appeared a single time. The genes are TRBV3-1 (or the pseudogene TRBV3-2) and TRBJ1-5; TRBD1 matches at 7 bases. The germline CDR1 and CDR2 sequences are LGHDT and YNNKEL (reference sequence). V shed 0 bases, J shed 2 bases, and the junction held 4 bases outside the gene matches. CDR3 length: 16 residues. CDR3 DNA: TGTGCCAGCAGCCAAGATGCCAGGGGGGGCAATCAGCCCCAGCATTTT. It is translated as CASSQDARGGNQPQHF.

For the CDR3, the DNA is TGTGCCAGCAGCCAAGAAAGTGGCTCCTACAATGAGCAGTTCTTC. Its protein is CASSQESGSYNEQFF. This chain connects TRBV4-2 to TRBJ2-1; D is undetermined. The germline gives CDR1 LGHNA, CDR2 YNFKEQ. V lost 0 bases and J lost 0, with 6 bases in between. This CDR3 region has 15 residues.

The chain employs TRBV2 and TRBJ2-3; TRBD1 aligns across 8 bases. This CDR3 contains 15 residues. CDR1 SNHLY and CDR2 FYNNEI come from the germline V gene. The trim removed 5 bases at V and 4 bases at J, leaving 8 bases unmatched. The CDR3 sequence is CASSLTRGLADTQYF. The CDR3, as DNA: TGTGCCAGCAGTCTTACCAGGGGGCTCGCAGATACGCAGTATTTT.

The chain couples TRBV4-1 to TRBJ1-2, with 7 bases lining up with TRBD1. This CDR3 has 15 amino acids. The trim removed 2 bases at V and 3 bases at J, leaving 6 bases unmatched. Germline CDR1 is MGHRA and CDR2 is YSYEKL. CDR3 region: CASSQPRGGYYGYTF. The CDR3 bases are TGCGCCAGCAGCCAACCCAGGGGGGGTTACTATGGCTACACCTTC.

The V call is TRBV19, the J call TRBJ2-5, with TRBD1 as a possible D gene (5 bases). In germline, CDR1 is LNHDA, CDR2 SQIVND (reference sequence). The germline V and J ends were trimmed by 5 bases and 5 bases, with 15 bases remaining between them. The CDR3 loop spans 14 amino acids. The CDR3 loop reads CASSHRQSGETQYF. CDR3 nucleotide sequence: TGTGCCAGTAGTCATAGGCAGTCAGGGGAGACCCAGTACTTC.

The V call is TRBV7-8, the J call TRBJ1-5, with D tentatively TRBD1 (5 bases). Germline CDR1 SGHVS, CDR2 FQNEAQ. V was trimmed by 2 bases and J by 9 bases, leaving 14 bases between them. This CDR3 contains 14 residues. Here the CDR3 reads CASSLNVPGLPQHF. In nucleotides, the CDR3 is TGTGCCAGCAGCTTAAATGTCCCAGGGTTGCCCCAGCATTTT.